This TCR beta chain derives from a study of shared clonotypes between healthy human individuals. Findings of the study overall: Clonotype sharing across a handful of donors was observed for 4% to 6.5% of naive CD4 clonotypes.

Germline loops: CDR1 SGHRS, CDR2 YFSETQ. The CDR3 has 13 amino acids. V was cut by 0 bases and J by 4 bases, with 4 bases left in between. In the CD4+ fraction, cells were divided into CD45RA+ naive and CD45RA-negative memory subsets. This clone occurred a few times. Its antigen is unidentified. The assay was immunoSEQ multiplex PCR, and TCRdb's table has in-frame clones only and misses some. Of approximately 2.5 million clones in the sample, roughly 92% were seen once. This rearrangement joins TRBV5-1 to TRBJ2-2; no reliable D call. This clonotype was obtained from a man between 18 and 29 years old in good health. Sequenced sample: naive CD4+ T cells sorted from blood. Subset indicated: CD45RA+ positively selected. The CDR3 coding sequence is TGCGCCAGCAGCTTGGACAGCACCGGGGAGCTGTTTTTT. Translated, it gives CASSLDSTGELFF.